This record concerns one T cell receptor (beta chain) sequence. Its antigen is as yet unknown. Repertoires were generated with immunoSEQ multiplex PCR, while TCRdb's copy carries only in-frame clones and drops some. The sample lists 95,000 to 150,000 clones, around nine tenths seen once, with approximately 1.3% in the top ten. The source of the sample is a study of T cell responses to AZD1222 COVID-19 vaccine. Overall study results and limits: Spike was spanned by vaccine-associated CD4 TCRs, with dominance at 160-218 and 743-854. The peak T cell response came first, and repertoires were sampled only after it. The number of AZD1222 recipients seropositive at baseline was only five to seven.

The V and J ends lost 4 bases and 4 bases respectively, with 13 bases between them. Germline-derived CDR1 and CDR2 are LGHDT and YNNKEL (reference sequence). This CDR3 has 14 residues. The source is an adult in good health. The sample was peripheral blood, taken on day 0 of AZD1222 vaccination. The chain links TRBV3-1 (or the pseudogene TRBV3-2) to TRBJ1-2, with D maybe TRBD1 (6 bases). CDR3 sequence reads: CASSPPGGVYGYTF. For the CDR3, the DNA is TGTGCCAGCAGCCCCCCGGGGGGCGTCTATGGCTACACCTTC.